This TCR beta chain appears in the sequencing data of a study of cytomegalovirus exposure and HLA in healthy donors. Study-wide findings and caveats: Confirmation in vitro established that three CMV-associated chains were specific for CMV antigens.

On this clone itself: Its antigen is not known.

In the PCR, 60 Vbeta and 13 Jbeta primers were used. Method: immunoSEQ multiplex PCR; TCRdb's copy keeps in-frame clones and lacks some. The sample lists some 200,000 clones, around 75% occurring once. Sequencing input: PBMCs. The clonotype comes from a woman aged 30 to 39 in good health and CMV-seronegative.

CDR3 bases: TGTGCCATCAGTGAACTAAGATGGGTCATCGTCGACGAGACCCAGTACTTC. Protein sequence: CAISELRWVIVDETQYF. The chain uses TRBV10-3 and TRBJ2-5; D unclear. The CDR3 covers 17 residues. The germline V gene encodes CDR1 ENHRY and CDR2 SYGVKD. V lost 3 bases, J lost 5 bases, and 22 bases lay in between.